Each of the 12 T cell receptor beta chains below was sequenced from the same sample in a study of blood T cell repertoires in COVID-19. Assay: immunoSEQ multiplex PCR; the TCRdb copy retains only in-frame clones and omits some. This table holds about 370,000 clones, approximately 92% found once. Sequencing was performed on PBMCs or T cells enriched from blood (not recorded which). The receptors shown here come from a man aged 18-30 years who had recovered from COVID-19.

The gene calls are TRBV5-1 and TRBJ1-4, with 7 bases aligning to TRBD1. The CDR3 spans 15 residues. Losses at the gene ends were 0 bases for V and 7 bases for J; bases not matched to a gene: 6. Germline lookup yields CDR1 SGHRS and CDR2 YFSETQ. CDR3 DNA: TGCGCCAGCAGCTTGGGGCAGGGGGGCAGTGAAAAACTGTTTTTT. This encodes CASSLGQGGSEKLFF.

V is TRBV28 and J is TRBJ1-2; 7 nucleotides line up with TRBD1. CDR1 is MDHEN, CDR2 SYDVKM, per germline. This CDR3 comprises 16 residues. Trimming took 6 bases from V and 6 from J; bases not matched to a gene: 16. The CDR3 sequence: CASRGNRGRYRHGYTF. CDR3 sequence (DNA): TGTGCCAGCAGGGGTAACAGGGGCCGATACCGCCATGGCTACACCTTC.

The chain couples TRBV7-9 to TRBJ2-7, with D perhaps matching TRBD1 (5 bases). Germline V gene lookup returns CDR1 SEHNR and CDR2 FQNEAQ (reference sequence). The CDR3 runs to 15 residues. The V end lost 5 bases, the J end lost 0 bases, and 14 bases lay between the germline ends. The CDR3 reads CASSPAGQSSYEQYF. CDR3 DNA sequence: TGTGCCAGCAGCCCAGCCGGACAATCCTCCTACGAGCAGTACTTC.

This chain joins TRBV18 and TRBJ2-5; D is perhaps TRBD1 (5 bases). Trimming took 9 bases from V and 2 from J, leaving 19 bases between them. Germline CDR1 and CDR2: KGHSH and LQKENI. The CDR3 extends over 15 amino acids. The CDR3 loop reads CASYFAAGKQETQYF. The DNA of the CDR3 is TGTGCCAGTTATTTCGCGGCAGGGAAGCAAGAGACCCAGTACTTC.

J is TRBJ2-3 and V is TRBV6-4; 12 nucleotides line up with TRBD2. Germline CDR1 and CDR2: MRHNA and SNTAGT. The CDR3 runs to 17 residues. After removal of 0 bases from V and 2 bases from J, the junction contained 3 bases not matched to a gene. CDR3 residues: CASSDSASGGATDTQYF. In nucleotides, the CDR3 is TGTGCCAGCAGTGACTCGGCTAGCGGGGGGGCCACAGATACGCAGTATTTT.

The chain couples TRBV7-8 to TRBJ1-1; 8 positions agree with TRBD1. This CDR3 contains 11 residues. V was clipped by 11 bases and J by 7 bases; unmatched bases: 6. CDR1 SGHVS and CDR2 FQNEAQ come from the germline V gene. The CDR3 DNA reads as TGTGCCGGCTACAGGGGGATTGAAGCTTTCTTT. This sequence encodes CAGYRGIEAFF. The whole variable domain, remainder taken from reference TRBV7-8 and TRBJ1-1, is GAGVSQSPRYKVAKRGQDVALRCDPISGHVSLFWYQQALGQGPEFLTYFQNEAQLDKSGLPSDRFFAERPEGSVSTLKIQRTQQEDSAVYLCAGYRGIEAFFGQGTRLTVV.

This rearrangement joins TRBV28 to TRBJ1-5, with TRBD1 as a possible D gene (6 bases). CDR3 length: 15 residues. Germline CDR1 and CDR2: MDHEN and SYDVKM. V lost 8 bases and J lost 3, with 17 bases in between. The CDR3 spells CASRLWQGTNQPQHF. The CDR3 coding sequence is TGTGCCAGCCGGTTGTGGCAGGGGACCAATCAGCCCCAGCATTTT.

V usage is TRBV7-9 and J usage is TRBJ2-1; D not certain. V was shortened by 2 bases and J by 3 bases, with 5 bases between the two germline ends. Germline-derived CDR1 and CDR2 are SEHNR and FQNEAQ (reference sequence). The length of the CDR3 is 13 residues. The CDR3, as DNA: TGTGCCAGCAGCTTATCTATCTACAATGAGCAGTTCTTC. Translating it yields CASSLSIYNEQFF.

This CDR3 reads CASSERQVENTEAFF. The CDR3 nucleotides read TGTGCCAGCAGTGAAAGACAGGTGGAGAACACTGAAGCTTTCTTT. The chain recombines TRBV2 with TRBJ1-1; tentatively, D is TRBD1 (6 bases). The CDR3 loop spans 15 amino acids. Germline assignment: CDR1 SNHLY and CDR2 FYNNEI. V lost 2 bases and J lost 1, with 11 bases in between.

CDR3 sequence reads: CASSPSGRGRYEQYF. DNA for the CDR3: TGTGCCAGCAGCCCATCCGGGCGGGGGAGATACGAGCAGTACTTC. The rearrangement uses TRBV5-4 and TRBJ2-7; 7 nucleotides align to TRBD2. Trimming at V came to 4 bases and at J to 4 bases, leaving 11 bases not matched to a gene. Germline loops: CDR1 SGHNT, CDR2 YYREEE (reference sequence). The CDR3 runs 15 residues.

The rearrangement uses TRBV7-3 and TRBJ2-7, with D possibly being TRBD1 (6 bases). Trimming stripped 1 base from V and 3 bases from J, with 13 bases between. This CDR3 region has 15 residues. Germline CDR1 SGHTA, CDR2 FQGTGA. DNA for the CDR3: TGTGCCAGCAGCTTAAGAGGACAGAATTACTACGAGCAGTACTTC. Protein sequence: CASSLRGQNYYEQYF. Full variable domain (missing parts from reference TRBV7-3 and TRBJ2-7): GAGVSQTPSNKVTEKGKYVELRCDPISGHTALYWYRQSLGQGPEFLIYFQGTGAADDSGLPNDRFFAVRPEGSVSTLKIQRTERGDSAVYLCASSLRGQNYYEQYFGPGTRLTVT.

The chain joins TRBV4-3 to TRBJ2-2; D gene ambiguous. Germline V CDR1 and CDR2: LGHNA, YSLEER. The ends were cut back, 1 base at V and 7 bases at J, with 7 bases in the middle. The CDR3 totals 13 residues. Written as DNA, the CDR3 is TGCGCCAGCAGCCAAGCGGTATTCGGGGAGCTGTTTTTT. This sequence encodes CASSQAVFGELFF.